Below, 28 T cell receptor beta chains from the same sample are listed, as sequenced in a study of PD-L1 blockade in urothelial cancer. The time point here: pretreatment peripheral blood. This table comes from immunoSEQ multiplex PCR, and its TCRdb copy is limited to in-frame clones, with some not included. The sample yields 65,000 to 80,000 clones, about 90% seen once. The specimen was PBMCs, collected around atezolizumab (anti-PD-L1) treatment. The receptors shown here come from a man aged 65 to 85 with urothelial cancer.

This chain joins TRBV2 and TRBJ1-1, with D perhaps matching TRBD1 (6 bases). The ends were cut back, 6 bases at V and 1 base at J, with 12 bases in the middle. CDR1 is SNHLY, CDR2 FYNNEI, per germline. This CDR3 contains 14 residues. CDR3 protein: CASSTTGWNTEAFF. In DNA, the CDR3 is TGTGCCAGCAGCACTACAGGGTGGAACACTGAAGCTTTCTTT.

This rearrangement joins TRBV28 to TRBJ2-6; D remains ambiguous. V was shortened by 2 bases and J by 0 bases, with 5 bases between the two germline ends. The CDR3 covers 15 residues. The germline gives CDR1 MDHEN, CDR2 SYDVKM. CDR3 bases: TGTGCCAGCAGTTTACGGTCCTCTGGGGCCAACGTCCTGACTTTC. This codes for CASSLRSSGANVLTF.

The rearrangement uses TRBV7-3 and TRBJ2-1, with TRBD2 matching 13 bases. The CDR3 is made up of 15 amino acids. With V trimmed by 6 bases and J by 7 bases, 6 bases remained unmatched. Looked up from germline, CDR1 is SGHTA and CDR2 is FQGTGA. CDR3 region: CASSTTSGRANEQFF. The CDR3 coding sequence is TGTGCCAGCAGTACCACTAGCGGGAGGGCGAATGAGCAGTTCTTC.

The rearrangement uses TRBV7-9 and TRBJ2-2; weak D call: TRBD1 (6 bases). Germline CDR1 reads SEHNR; CDR2 reads FQNEAQ (reference sequence). The V end was cut by 5 bases, the J end by 9 bases, with 10 bases between. CDR3 size: 12 residues. Here the CDR3 DNA reads TGTGCCAGCAGCACACAGGGCAGGGAGCTGTTTTTT. This translates into CASSTQGRELFF.

This sequence joins TRBV7-2 and TRBJ1-2, with 9 nucleotides matching TRBD1. Germline CDR1 reads SGHTA; CDR2 reads FQGNSA. The V segment lost 5 bases and the J segment 3 bases; nucleotides outside the gene matches: 4. The CDR3 is 14 residues long. CDR3 protein: CASSKTGGDYGYTF. The CDR3 DNA sequence: TGTGCCAGCAGCAAGACAGGGGGTGACTATGGCTACACCTTC.

The genes are TRBV29-1 and TRBJ2-3; TRBD2 aligns across 8 bases. This CDR3 contains 13 residues. Trimming took 7 bases from V and 0 from J; bases not matched to a gene: 3. Germline V gives CDR1 SQVTM, CDR2 ANQGSEA. The CDR3 region is CSATSGSTDTQYF. The CDR3 DNA follows: TGCAGCGCCACTAGCGGTAGCACAGATACGCAGTATTTT.

This chain connects TRBV11-1 to TRBJ2-1, with 7 bases that match TRBD2. Unmatched junction bases numbered 13, after V lost 5 bases and J lost 6 bases. This CDR3 has 16 amino acids. CDR1 and CDR2 (germline): SGHAT, FQDESV (reference sequence). CDR3 DNA: TGTGCCAGCAGCCCGGAATTAGCGGGCTGGGGCAATGAGCAGTTCTTC. It yields the protein CASSPELAGWGNEQFF.

This chain links TRBV25-1 with TRBJ1-1, with TRBD1 identical over 7 bases. The CDR3 covers 13 residues. V lost 6 bases to trimming and J lost 3 bases; unmatched junction nucleotides: 4. Germline-derived CDR1 and CDR2 are MGHDK and SYGVNS. The CDR3 DNA follows: TGTGCCAGCAGCAAACAGGGGTACACTGAAGCTTTCTTT. Its translation: CASSKQGYTEAFF.

The V call is TRBV28, the J call TRBJ2-1; 7 nucleotides line up with TRBD1. V was pared by 2 bases and J by 2 bases, with 3 bases of the junction left unmatched. Germline loops: CDR1 MDHEN, CDR2 SYDVKM. The CDR3 extends over 15 amino acids. The CDR3 loop is CASSLGQAPYNEQFF. CDR3 coding DNA: TGTGCCAGCAGTTTAGGACAGGCTCCCTACAATGAGCAGTTCTTC. Looking up the rest from reference TRBV28 and TRBJ2-1 gives the full variable domain: DVKVTQSSRYLVKRTGEKVFLECVQDMDHENMFWYRQDPGLGLRLIYFSYDVKMKEKGDIPEGYSVSREKKERFSLILESASTNQTSMYLCASSLGQAPYNEQFFGPGTRLTVL.

The chain combines TRBV5-1 with TRBJ2-3; tentative D call: TRBD1 (5 bases). Germline CDR1 is SGHRS and CDR2 is YFSETQ. The CDR3 length is 17 residues. Trimming took off 0 bases at V and 1 base at J, with 15 bases between the two ends. DNA for the CDR3: TGCGCCAGCAGCTTGGCCCCGGTAAGGGGCGGCACAGATACGCAGTATTTT. Translated, it gives CASSLAPVRGGTDTQYF.

The V gene is TRBV11-2, the J gene TRBJ1-1; no reliable D call. Germline V CDR1 and CDR2: SGHAT, FQNNGV. Trimming took 2 bases from V and 1 from J, leaving 11 bases between them. The length of the CDR3 is 15 residues. The CDR3 nucleotides read TGTGCCAGCAGCTTATGGCTCGGGTCGAACACTGAAGCTTTCTTT. Its protein product is CASSLWLGSNTEAFF.

The V and J genes are TRBV19 and TRBJ2-7; perhaps TRBD2 as D (7 bases). This CDR3 is 13 amino acids long. Germline V gene lookup returns CDR1 LNHDA and CDR2 SQIVND (reference sequence). V was clipped by 4 bases and J by 2 bases, with 9 bases between them. The CDR3 nucleotides are TGTGCCAGTAGTAGGGGGGGGCCCTACGAGCAGTACTTC. Its translation: CASSRGGPYEQYF.

This clone has a single count. The chain is built from TRBV6-1 and TRBJ2-7, with D perhaps TRBD2 (6 bases). CDR1 and CDR2 (germline): MNHNS, SASEGT. This CDR3 has 13 amino acids. V was shortened by 5 bases and J by 4 bases, with 12 bases between the two germline ends. DNA of the CDR3: TGTGCCAGCAGTCCTAGTGGGGGGTACGAGCAGTACTTC. This gives the protein CASSPSGGYEQYF.

The chain employs TRBV25-1 and TRBJ2-3, with 8 bases identical to TRBD2. With V trimmed by 4 bases and J by 0 bases, 6 bases remained unmatched. CDR3 length: 16 residues. From germline, CDR1 is MGHDK and CDR2 SYGVNS. CDR3 sequence reads: CASSAVAGPSTDTQYF. In DNA form, the CDR3 reads TGTGCCAGCAGTGCCGTAGCGGGGCCCAGCACAGATACGCAGTATTTT.

The V gene is TRBV5-1, the J gene TRBJ2-7; 8 positions match TRBD1. Trimming cost V 4 bases and J 3 bases; bases outside gene matches: 6. CDR3 length: 14 residues. Germline V lookup: CDR1 SGHRS, CDR2 YFSETQ. The DNA for the CDR3 is TGCGCCAGCAGCAGGGGACAGGAAGGCTACGAGCAGTACTTC. This encodes CASSRGQEGYEQYF. Supplemented by reference TRBV5-1 and TRBJ2-7, the full variable domain reads KAGVTQTPRYLIKTRGQQVTLSCSPISGHRSVSWYQQTPGQGLQFLFEYFSETQRNKGNFPGRFSGRQFSNSRSEMNVSTLELGDSALYLCASSRGQEGYEQYFGPGTRLTVT.

The rearrangement uses TRBV10-2 and TRBJ2-7, with 9 positions matching TRBD2. The CDR3 contains 15 residues. The V segment lost 3 bases and the J segment 3 bases; nucleotides outside the gene matches: 6. Germline CDR1 and CDR2: WSHSY and SAAADI. The CDR3 coding sequence is TGCGCCAGCAGTGACCGGCGGGAGGGCCTCTACGAGCAGTACTTC. It translates to CASSDRREGLYEQYF.

In this sample, this clone turned up once. The J gene is TRBJ1-5, the V gene TRBV5-4, with D possibly TRBD1 on 6 matching bases. Trimming cost V 1 base and J 1 base, with 12 bases left between them. The germline V gene encodes CDR1 SGHNT and CDR2 YYREEE (reference sequence). CDR3 length: 16 amino acids. CDR3 loop: CASSLNTGLSNQPQHF. CDR3 in DNA: TGTGCCAGCAGCTTGAATACAGGGTTGAGCAATCAGCCCCAGCATTTT.

The chain links TRBV6-6 to TRBJ2-1; 7 nucleotides align to TRBD2. The CDR3 runs 14 residues. Germline CDR1 MNHNY, CDR2 SVGAGI (reference sequence). V shed 7 bases, J shed 7 bases, and the junction held 10 bases outside the gene matches. The CDR3 DNA follows: TGTGCCAGCACCTCGGGGGAGGGGTATAATGAGCAGTTCTTC. Its translation: CASTSGEGYNEQFF.

This chain connects TRBV28 to TRBJ1-2, with TRBD1 matching over 12 bases. The CDR3 has 14 residues. Germline loops: CDR1 MDHEN, CDR2 SYDVKM. Trimming at V came to 4 bases and at J to 7 bases, leaving 4 bases not matched to a gene. The CDR3 reads CASSSGDRGLGYTF. CDR3 DNA sequence: TGTGCCAGCAGTTCTGGGGACAGGGGGCTTGGCTACACCTTC.

This clone has only one observation. This sequence joins TRBV10-3 and TRBJ1-1, with D maybe TRBD1 (5 bases). This CDR3 contains 16 residues. The germline V and J ends were trimmed by 0 bases and 5 bases, with 16 bases remaining between them. Germline CDR1 and CDR2: ENHRY and SYGVKD. CDR3 DNA sequence: TGTGCCATCAGTGAGTCCGGGACGGGGGAACGGACTGAAGCTTTCTTT. It encodes CAISESGTGERTEAFF.

In its sample, this clone was seen once. V gene TRBV16 combines with J gene TRBJ2-1; 7 bases are a match to TRBD1. The germline V gene has CDR1 KGHSY and CDR2 FQNENV. The CDR3 loop spans 15 amino acids. The trim removed 5 bases at V and 5 bases at J, leaving 9 bases unmatched. The CDR3 loop is CASSSDRVPNNEQFF. DNA for the CDR3: TGTGCCAGCAGCAGCGACAGGGTCCCCAACAATGAGCAGTTCTTC.

This clone was seen a single time. The rearrangement joins TRBV2 to TRBJ2-3; 10 bases are a match to TRBD2. Unmatched junction bases numbered 8, after V lost 8 bases and J lost 6 bases. Germline-derived CDR1 and CDR2 are SNHLY and FYNNEI. The CDR3 totals 14 residues. In DNA form, the CDR3 reads TGTGCCAGCGCCGGACTAGCGGTAATTGATACGCAGTATTTT. This codes for CASAGLAVIDTQYF.

V usage is TRBV11-1 and J usage is TRBJ2-7, with TRBD2 as a possible D gene (6 bases). Looked up from germline, CDR1 is SGHAT and CDR2 is FQDESV (reference sequence). Deletions cut 5 bases from V and 3 bases from J, with 14 bases between. The CDR3 loop spans 14 amino acids. This CDR3 is CASSAAGPGYEQYF. The CDR3 bases are TGTGCCAGCAGCGCCGCGGGACCGGGCTACGAGCAGTACTTC.

The chain combines TRBV2 with TRBJ2-3; 10 bases map to TRBD1. The CDR3 consists of 17 residues. V was clipped by 1 base and J by 4 bases; unmatched bases: 8. The germline V gene encodes CDR1 SNHLY and CDR2 FYNNEI. CDR3 sequence: CASSEETGGVGADTQYF. The DNA of the CDR3 is TGTGCCAGCAGTGAAGAGACAGGGGGCGTCGGAGCAGATACGCAGTATTTT.

This rearrangement joins TRBV29-1 to TRBJ2-5, with D possibly being TRBD2 (6 bases). CDR1 is SQVTM and CDR2 is ANQGSEA in the germline V gene. The CDR3 length is 16 residues. V gave up 5 bases and J gave up 0 bases, with 19 bases separating them. The CDR3 reads CSVPSGSGVYQETQYF. Here the CDR3 DNA reads TGCAGCGTTCCCTCGGGTAGCGGAGTGTACCAAGAGACCCAGTACTTC.

About this clone: The identical CDR3 is also encoded by other nucleotide sequences in the sample. The chain recombines TRBV14 with TRBJ1-1; a weak D match, TRBD1 (6 bases). V was shortened by 6 bases and J by 4 bases, with 15 bases between the two germline ends. In germline, CDR1 is SGHDN, CDR2 FVKESK. The length of the CDR3 is 14 residues. The DNA for the CDR3 is TGTGCCAGCAGACGAACAGGGTTGGCCACTGAAGCTTTCTTT. Translated: CASRRTGLATEAFF.

This clone was seen only a few times. This chain links TRBV7-3 with TRBJ2-1, with TRBD2 matching 9 bases. Losses at the gene ends were 3 bases for V and 6 bases for J; bases not matched to a gene: 6. The CDR3 runs to 15 residues. In germline, CDR1 is SGHTA, CDR2 FQGTGA. CDR3 amino acids: CASSFGTSSFNEQFF. For the CDR3, the DNA is TGTGCCAGCAGCTTCGGGACTAGCTCATTCAATGAGCAGTTCTTC.

The chain is built from TRBV11-2 and TRBJ2-7; 8 bases match TRBD2. Looked up from germline, CDR1 is SGHAT and CDR2 is FQNNGV. This CDR3 spans 16 amino acids. V trimming: 4 bases; J trimming: 0 bases; junction bases outside the gene matches: 8. The CDR3 DNA reads TGTGCCAGCAGCTCCGGACGACTAGCGTTCTCCTACGAGCAGTACTTC. Protein: CASSSGRLAFSYEQYF.